This is a list of T cell receptor beta chains from one sample in a study of T cell repertoires in cytomegalovirus infection. These receptors' targets are unknown. TCRdb recomputed calls from the reads with MiXCR, one row per CDR3 protein. Here the sample spans roughly 100,000 distinct CDR3 sequences, roughly 41% being singletons. This material consisted of CD8+ T cells from cultured PBMCs, taken from culture after CMV antigen stimulation. Receptors were obtained from a human donor in good health (CMV status not recorded). Some clones in this sample may be carry-over from other donors' samples. Each CDR3 is given with its conserved first and last residue. A D gene is named only where the DNA matches it firmly. Clone size is stated in some rows and not others, as once, few, many or a class when expanded.

>TRBV15|TRBJ2-3|-|TRBD2
CATSRETSGGFTDTQYF
TGTGCCACCAGCAGGGAGACTAGCGGGGGCTTCACAGATACGCAGTATTTT
>TRBV6-2/TRBV6-3|TRBJ2-2|few|-
CASSHTPDLPGELFF
TGTGCCAGCAGCCACACCCCGGACTTACCCGGGGAGCTGTTTTTT
>TRBV7-8|TRBJ1-2|few|-
CASSLEWGDYGYTF
TGTGCCAGCAGCTTAGAATGGGGCGACTATGGCTACACCTTC
>TRBV12-3/TRBV12-4|TRBJ1-1|-|-
CASSLVLSNTEAFF
TGTGCCAGCAGTTTGGTCTTATCGAACACTGAAGCTTTCTTT
>TRBV4-2|TRBJ2-4|few|-
CASSEGSGEAAKNIQYF
TGTGCCAGCAGCGAAGGGTCGGGGGAAGCAGCCAAAAACATTCAGTACTTC
>TRBV7-9|TRBJ2-5|few|TRBD2
CASSFKRGGFETQYF
TGTGCCAGCAGCTTTAAACGGGGGGGTTTTGAGACCCAGTACTTC
>TRBV12-3/TRBV12-4|TRBJ1-3|-|-
CASSSTGPGNTIYF
TGTGCCAGCAGTTCAACAGGGCCTGGAAACACCATATATTTT
>TRBV6-8|TRBJ1-4|few|-
CASSPQGAGSDLFF
TGTGCCAGCAGCCCCCAAGGGGCAGGGTCCGATTTGTTTTTT
>TRBV20-1|TRBJ1-1|-|TRBD1
CSASLTGGGTEAFF
TGCAGTGCTAGCCTTACAGGGGGGGGAACTGAAGCTTTCTTT
>TRBV10-3|TRBJ2-7|many|-
CAISVGDEQYF
TGTGCCATCAGTGTAGGGGACGAGCAGTACTTC
>TRBV2|TRBJ1-1|-|-
CASSESKYTEAFF
TGTGCCAGCAGTGAAAGTAAATACACTGAAGCTTTCTTT
>TRBV20-1|TRBJ1-1|-|-
CSARDLRGMNTEAFF
TGCAGTGCTAGAGATCTCAGGGGCATGAACACTGAAGCTTTCTTT
>TRBV7-3|TRBJ1-4|-|TRBD1
CASSPGDRVDEKLFF
TGTGCCAGCAGCCCCGGGGACAGGGTGGATGAAAAACTGTTTTTT
>TRBV7-3|TRBJ2-5|few|-
CASSIGQQETQYF
TGTGCCAGCAGCATCGGACAGCAAGAGACCCAGTACTTC
>TRBV7-9|TRBJ2-7|-|TRBD1
CASSLPGQGSDEQYF
TGTGCCAGCAGCCTTCCGGGACAGGGTAGCGACGAGCAGTACTTC
>TRBV27|TRBJ2-3|-|TRBD2
CASSTRGGSTDTQYF
TGTGCCAGCAGTACACGGGGGGGGAGCACAGATACGCAGTATTTT
>TRBV2|TRBJ2-3|-|TRBD2
CASSDPFGLGARQGGTDTQYF
TGTGCCAGCAGTGATCCTTTCGGACTAGGCGCGCGACAAGGGGGCACAGATACGCAGTATTTT
>TRBV7-2|TRBJ2-3|-|-
CASSLGGADTQYF
TGTGCCAGCAGCCTAGGAGGGGCAGATACGCAGTATTTT
>TRBV7-2|TRBJ1-2|few|-
CASSLASDYGYTF
TGTGCCAGCAGCTTAGCCTCTGACTATGGCTACACCTTC
>TRBV7-9|TRBJ2-7|many|-
CASSLLGGGGVEQYF
TGTGCCAGCAGCTTATTAGGAGGGGGAGGGGTCGAGCAGTACTTC
>TRBV7-7|TRBJ1-1|-|-
CASSLSPGTEAFF
TGTGCCAGCAGCTTATCACCGGGGACTGAAGCTTTCTTT
>TRBV11-2|TRBJ2-3|-|TRBD1
CASSLVAGTASTDTQYF
TGTGCCAGCAGCTTAGTAGCCGGGACAGCTAGCACAGATACGCAGTATTTT
>TRBV15|TRBJ2-5|-|TRBD2
CATSGLAGGRETQYF
TGTGCCACCAGCGGGCTAGCGGGGGGCAGGGAGACCCAGTACTTC